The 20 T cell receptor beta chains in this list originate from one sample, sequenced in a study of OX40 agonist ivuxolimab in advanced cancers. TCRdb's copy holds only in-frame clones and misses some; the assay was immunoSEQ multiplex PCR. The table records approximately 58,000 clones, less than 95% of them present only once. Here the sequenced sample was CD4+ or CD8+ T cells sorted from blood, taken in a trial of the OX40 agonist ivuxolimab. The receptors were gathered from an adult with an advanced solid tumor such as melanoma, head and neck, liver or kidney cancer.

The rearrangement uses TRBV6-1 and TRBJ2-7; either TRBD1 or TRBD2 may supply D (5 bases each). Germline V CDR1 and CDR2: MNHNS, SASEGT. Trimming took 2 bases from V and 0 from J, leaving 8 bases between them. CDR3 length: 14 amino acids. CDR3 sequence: CASSEWDGSYEQYF. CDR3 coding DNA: TGTGCCAGCAGTGAATGGGACGGCTCCTACGAGCAGTACTTC.

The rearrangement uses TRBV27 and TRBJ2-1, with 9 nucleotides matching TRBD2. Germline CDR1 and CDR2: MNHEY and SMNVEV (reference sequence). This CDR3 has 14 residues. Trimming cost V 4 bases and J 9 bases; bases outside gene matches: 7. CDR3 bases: TGTGCCAGCAGTTGGCAGGGACTAGCTCCTGAGCAGTTCTTC. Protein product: CASSWQGLAPEQFF.

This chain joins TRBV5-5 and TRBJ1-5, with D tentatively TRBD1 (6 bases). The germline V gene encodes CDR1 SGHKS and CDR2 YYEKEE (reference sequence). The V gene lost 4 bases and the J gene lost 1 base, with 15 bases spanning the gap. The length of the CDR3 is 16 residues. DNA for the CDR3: TGTGCCAGCAGCATCGCGTGGGACACAAGCAATCAGCCCCAGCATTTT. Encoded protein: CASSIAWDTSNQPQHF.

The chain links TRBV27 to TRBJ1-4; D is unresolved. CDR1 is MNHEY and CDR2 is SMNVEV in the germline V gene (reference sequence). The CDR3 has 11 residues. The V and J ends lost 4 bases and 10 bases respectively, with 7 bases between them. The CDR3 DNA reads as TGTGCCAGCAGTTCAAACAGAAAACTGTTTTTT. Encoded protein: CASSSNRKLFF.

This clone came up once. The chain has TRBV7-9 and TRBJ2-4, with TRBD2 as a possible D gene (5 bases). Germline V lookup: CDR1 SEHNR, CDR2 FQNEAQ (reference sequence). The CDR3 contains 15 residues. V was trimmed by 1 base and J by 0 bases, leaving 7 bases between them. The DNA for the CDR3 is TGTGCCAGCAGCTTAGACGGACTAGCCAAAAACATTCAGTACTTC. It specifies CASSLDGLAKNIQYF.

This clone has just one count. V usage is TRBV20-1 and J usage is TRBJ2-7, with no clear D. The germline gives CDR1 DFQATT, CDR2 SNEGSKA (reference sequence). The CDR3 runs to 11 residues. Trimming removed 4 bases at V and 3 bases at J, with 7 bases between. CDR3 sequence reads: CSAKTVYEQYF. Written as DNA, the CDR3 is TGCAGTGCTAAGACCGTCTACGAGCAGTACTTC.

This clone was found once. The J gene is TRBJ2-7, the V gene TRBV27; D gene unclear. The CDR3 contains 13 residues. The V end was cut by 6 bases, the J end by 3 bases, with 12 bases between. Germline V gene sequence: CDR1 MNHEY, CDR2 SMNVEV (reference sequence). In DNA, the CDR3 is TGTGCCAGCAGCCAGAGCCAGGACTACGAGCAGTACTTC. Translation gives CASSQSQDYEQYF.

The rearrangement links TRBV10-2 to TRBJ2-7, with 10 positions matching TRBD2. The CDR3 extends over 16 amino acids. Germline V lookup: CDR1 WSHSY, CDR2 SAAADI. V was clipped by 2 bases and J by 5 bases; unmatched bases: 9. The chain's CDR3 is CASSETGLADTDEQYF. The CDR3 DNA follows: TGCGCCAGCAGTGAGACCGGACTAGCGGATACCGACGAGCAGTACTTC.

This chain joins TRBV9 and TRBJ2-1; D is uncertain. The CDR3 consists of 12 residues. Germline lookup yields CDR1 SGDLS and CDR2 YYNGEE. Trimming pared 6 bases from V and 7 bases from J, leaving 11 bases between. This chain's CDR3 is CASNGLTNEQFF. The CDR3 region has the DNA TGTGCCAGCAATGGCTTAACGAATGAGCAGTTCTTC.

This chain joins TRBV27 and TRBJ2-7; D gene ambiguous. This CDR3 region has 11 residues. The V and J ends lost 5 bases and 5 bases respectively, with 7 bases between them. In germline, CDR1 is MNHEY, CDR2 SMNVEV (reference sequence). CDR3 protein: CASSNNNEQYF. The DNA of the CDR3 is TGTGCCAGCAGTAATAATAACGAGCAGTACTTC.

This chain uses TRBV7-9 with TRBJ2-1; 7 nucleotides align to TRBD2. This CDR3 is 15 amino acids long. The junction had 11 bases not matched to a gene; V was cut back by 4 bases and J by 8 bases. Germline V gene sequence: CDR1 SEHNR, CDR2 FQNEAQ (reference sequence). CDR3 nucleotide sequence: TGTGCCAGCAGCTCCCCGCGGCGGGAGTGGTATGAGCAGTTCTTC. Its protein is CASSSPRREWYEQFF. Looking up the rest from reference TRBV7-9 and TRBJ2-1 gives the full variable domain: DTGVSQNPRHKITKRGQNVTFRCDPISEHNRLYWYRQTLGQGPEFLTYFQNEAQLEKSRLLSDRFSAERPKGSFSTLEIQRTEQGDSAMYLCASSSPRREWYEQFFGPGTRLTVL.

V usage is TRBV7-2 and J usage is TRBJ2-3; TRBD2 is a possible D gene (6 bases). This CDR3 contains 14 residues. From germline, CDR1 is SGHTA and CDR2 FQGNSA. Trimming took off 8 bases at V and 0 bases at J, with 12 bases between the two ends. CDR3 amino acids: CASGERASTDTQYF. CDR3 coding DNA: TGTGCCAGCGGGGAGCGGGCAAGCACAGATACGCAGTATTTT.

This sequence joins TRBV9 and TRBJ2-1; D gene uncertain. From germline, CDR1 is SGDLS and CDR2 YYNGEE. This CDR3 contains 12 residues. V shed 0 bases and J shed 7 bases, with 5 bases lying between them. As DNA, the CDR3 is TGTGCCAGCAGCGTAGGCGAGAATGAGCAGTTCTTC. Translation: CASSVGENEQFF.

CDR3 nucleotides: TGTGCCAGCAGCCCACGTCCTGGGACGGGACAACCCTCCTACGAGCAGTACTTC. It specifies CASSPRPGTGQPSYEQYF. The chain recombines TRBV11-3 with TRBJ2-7; tentative D call: TRBD1 (6 bases). CDR1 and CDR2 from the germline V gene are SGHNT and YENEEA. There are 18 residues in the CDR3. With 5 bases removed from V and 0 bases from J, the gap between germline ends came to 23 bases.

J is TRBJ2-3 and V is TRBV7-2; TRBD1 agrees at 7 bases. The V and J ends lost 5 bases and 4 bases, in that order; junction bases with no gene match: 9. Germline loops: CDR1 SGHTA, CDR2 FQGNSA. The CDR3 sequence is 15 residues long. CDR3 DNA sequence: TGTGCCAGCAGCGAAACAGGGGTGTGGTCAGATACGCAGTATTTT. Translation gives CASSETGVWSDTQYF. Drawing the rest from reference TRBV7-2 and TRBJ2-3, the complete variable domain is GAGVSQSPSNKVTEKGKDVELRCDPISGHTALYWYRQSLGQGLEFLIYFQGNSAPDKSGLPSDRFSAERTGGSVSTLTIQRTQQEDSAVYLCASSETGVWSDTQYFGPGTRLTVL.

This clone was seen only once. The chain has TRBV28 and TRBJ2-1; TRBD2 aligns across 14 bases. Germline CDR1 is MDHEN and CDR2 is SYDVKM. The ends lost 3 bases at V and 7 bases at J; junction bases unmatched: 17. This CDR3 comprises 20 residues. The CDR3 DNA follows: TGTGCCAGCAGTTTCTACCGCCTCCCGGGACTAGCGGGAGTCTTGAATGAGCAGTTCTTC. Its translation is CASSFYRLPGLAGVLNEQFF.

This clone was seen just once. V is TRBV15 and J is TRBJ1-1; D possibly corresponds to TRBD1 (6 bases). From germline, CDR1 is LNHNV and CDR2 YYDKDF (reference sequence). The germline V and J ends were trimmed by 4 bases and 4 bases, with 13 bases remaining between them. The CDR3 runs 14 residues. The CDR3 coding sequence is TGTGCCACCAGCATCGACAGGCCTCCCACTGAAGCTTTCTTT. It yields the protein CATSIDRPPTEAFF.

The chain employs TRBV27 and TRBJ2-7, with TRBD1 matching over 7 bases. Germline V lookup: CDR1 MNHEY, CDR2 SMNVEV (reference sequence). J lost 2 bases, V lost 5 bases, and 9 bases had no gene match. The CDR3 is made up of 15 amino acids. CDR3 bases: TGTGCCAGCAGTGAAGCGGCAGGGGGTACCTACGAGCAGTACTTC. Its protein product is CASSEAAGGTYEQYF.

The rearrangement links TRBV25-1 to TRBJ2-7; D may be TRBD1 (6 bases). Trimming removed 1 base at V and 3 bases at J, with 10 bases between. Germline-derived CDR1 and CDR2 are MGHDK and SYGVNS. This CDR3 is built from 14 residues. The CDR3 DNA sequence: TGTGCCAGCAGTGAATCAGGGGAGAGCTACGAGCAGTACTTC. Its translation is CASSESGESYEQYF.

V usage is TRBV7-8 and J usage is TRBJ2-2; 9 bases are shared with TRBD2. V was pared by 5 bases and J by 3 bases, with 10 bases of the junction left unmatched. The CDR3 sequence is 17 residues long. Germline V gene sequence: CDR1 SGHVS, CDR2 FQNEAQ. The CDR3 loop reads CASSRPGLAIDTGELFF. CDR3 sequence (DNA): TGTGCCAGCAGCCGGCCGGGACTAGCTATTGACACCGGGGAGCTGTTTTTT.